This T cell receptor (beta chain) was sequenced for a study of OX40 agonist ivuxolimab in advanced cancers. Whole-study context: Intravenous ivuxolimab was administered to patients every 2 weeks at 0.01 to 10 mg/kg.

Produced via immunoSEQ multiplex PCR; TCRdb's table is partial and in-frame only. This table has fewer than 20,000 clones, around 79% appearing once. This CDR3 has 14 amino acids. CDR1 and CDR2 (germline): SEHNR, FQNEAQ (reference sequence). Between the trimmed V and J ends, which lost 5 bases and 4 bases, there was a span of 14 bases. By share, this clone ranks as medium-sized. This sample comprised CD4+ or CD8+ T cells sorted from blood, obtained in a trial of the OX40 agonist ivuxolimab. The gene calls are TRBV7-9 and TRBJ1-2, with a weak D call TRBD1 (5 bases). This clonotype was obtained from an adult with an advanced solid tumor such as melanoma, head and neck, liver or kidney cancer. CDR3 nucleotides: TGTGCCAGCAGCGAACTGGACATTGGCTATGGCTACACCTTC. Translation: CASSELDIGYGYTF.